These 29 T cell receptor beta chains originate from one sample sequenced in a study of blood T cells in healthy people across ages. A J-beta primer mix and a sample-barcoded 5' primer were used in a second PCR of about 7 to 12 cycles. TCRdb used MiXCR to reprocess the 5' RACE reads, holding one entry per CDR3 protein. In the table there are around 800,000 distinct CDR3 sequences, 55% to 65% of which are singletons. The sample was blood. The source is a man aged 30 to 45 in good health.

The rearrangement joins TRBV13 to TRBJ2-7; 7 nucleotides align to TRBD2. V lost 6 bases, J lost 0 bases, and 8 bases stayed unmatched. The CDR3 extends over 15 amino acids. CDR1 PRHDT and CDR2 FYEKMQ come from the germline V gene (reference sequence). CDR3 bases: TGTGCCAGCAGACCGGGGGGACTGGGCTCCTACGAGCAGTACTTC. Protein: CASRPGGLGSYEQYF.

The J gene is TRBJ2-5, the V gene TRBV7-2, with TRBD1 matching 8 bases. Per germline, CDR1 SGHTA and CDR2 FQGNSA. Trimming took 5 bases from V and 2 from J; bases not matched to a gene: 16. The CDR3 has 18 residues. The CDR3 sequence: CASSPRSWTGRGQETQYF. DNA of the CDR3: TGTGCCAGCAGCCCTAGATCTTGGACAGGGAGAGGGCAAGAGACCCAGTACTTC.

This chain uses TRBV29-1 with TRBJ1-3; no reliable D call. Between the trimmed V and J ends, which lost 2 bases and 3 bases, there was a span of 11 bases. This CDR3 contains 14 residues. Germline V gene data show CDR1 as SQVTM and CDR2 as ANQGSEA. The CDR3 DNA follows: TGCAGCGTTGAATATTTAGGGAATGGAAACACCATATATTTT. Encoded protein: CSVEYLGNGNTIYF.

This clonotype came up once. The chain employs TRBV24-1 and TRBJ2-3; TRBD1 is a possible D gene (6 bases). CDR3 length: 15 residues. Looked up from germline, CDR1 is KGHDR and CDR2 is SFDVKD. Trimming cost V 2 bases and J 0 bases, with 8 bases left between them. The CDR3 loop is CATSDWTASTDTQYF. CDR3 DNA: TGTGCCACCAGTGATTGGACAGCCAGCACAGATACGCAGTATTTT.

V and J are TRBV3-1 and TRBJ2-5, with D perhaps given as TRBD1 or TRBD2 (5 bases each). Deletions cut 1 base from V and 4 bases from J, with 16 bases between. CDR3 length: 16 amino acids. Germline values: CDR1 LGHDT, CDR2 YNNKEL (reference sequence). CDR3 nucleotide sequence: TGTGCCAGCAGCCAAGTACCAGGGAGATCTGCAGAGACCCAGTACTTC. Residues: CASSQVPGRSAETQYF.

The V call is TRBV4-2, the J call TRBJ2-7, with 9 nucleotides matching TRBD2. Germline lookup yields CDR1 LGHNA and CDR2 YNFKEQ. J lost 7 bases, V lost 1 base, and 8 bases had no gene match. CDR3 length equals 15 residues. The CDR3 is CASSQVASGVGEQYF. CDR3 in DNA: TGTGCCAGCAGCCAAGTGGCTAGCGGGGTAGGAGAGCAGTACTTC.

The V and J genes are TRBV6-2 or TRBV6-3 and TRBJ1-2; D remains unclear. Germline CDR1 is MNHEY and CDR2 is SVGEGT. The ends were cut back, 6 bases at V and 1 base at J, with 12 bases in the middle. There are 14 residues in the CDR3. CDR3 nucleotide sequence: TGTGCCAGCAGAATGGACGGAATTAACTATGGCTACACCTTC. The encoded protein is CASRMDGINYGYTF.

The gene calls are TRBV6-2 or TRBV6-3 and TRBJ2-5; D not certain. Between the trimmed V and J ends, which lost 8 bases and 2 bases, there was a span of 6 bases. Germline CDR1 reads MNHEY; CDR2 reads SVGEGT. This CDR3 is 11 amino acids long. The CDR3 DNA is TGTGCCAGCGAGAGGCAAGAGACCCAGTACTTC. This translates into CASERQETQYF.

J is TRBJ2-2 and V is TRBV20-1, with 10 bases identical to TRBD1. This CDR3 has 16 amino acids. J gave up 4 bases and V 5 bases, and 10 bases lay outside the gene matches. CDR1 and CDR2 (germline): DFQATT, SNEGSKA (reference sequence). CDR3 sequence: CSALPRGTGVTGELFF. Here the CDR3 DNA reads TGCAGTGCTCTTCCCAGGGGGACAGGGGTCACCGGGGAGCTGTTTTTT.

The J gene is TRBJ1-2, the V gene TRBV20-1, with D unclear. Trimming cost V 5 bases and J 4 bases, with 17 bases left between them. Germline values: CDR1 DFQATT, CDR2 SNEGSKA (reference sequence). This CDR3 is built from 14 residues. CDR3 protein: CSAHMNGISYGYTF. CDR3 bases: TGCAGTGCTCACATGAACGGGATCTCCTATGGCTACACCTTC.

DNA for the CDR3: TGTGCCAGCAGCTTAGACAGGGGGGGTCGGTATGGCTACACCTTC. This codes for CASSLDRGGRYGYTF. This rearrangement joins TRBV7-2 to TRBJ1-2; 8 bases line up with TRBD1. Germline V gene lookup returns CDR1 SGHTA and CDR2 FQGNSA. The CDR3 sequence is 15 residues long. Losses at the gene ends were 1 base for V and 5 bases for J; bases not matched to a gene: 6.

This clonotype was seen a few times. Here the CDR3 reads CASSQATSGGSYEQYF. Here the CDR3 DNA reads TGTGCCAGCAGCCAGGCCACTAGCGGTGGATCCTACGAGCAGTACTTC. The chain is built from TRBV4-2 and TRBJ2-7; 8 bases match TRBD2. V shed 3 bases, J shed 1 base, and the junction held 8 bases outside the gene matches. There are 16 residues in the CDR3. From germline, CDR1 is LGHNA and CDR2 YNFKEQ.

This clonotype was observed a handful of times. The rearrangement links TRBV6-6 to TRBJ2-3, with 10 bases that match TRBD2. Trimming cost V 6 bases and J 3 bases; bases outside gene matches: 6. Germline V gene sequence: CDR1 MNHNY, CDR2 SVGAGI (reference sequence). This CDR3 has 15 residues. This CDR3 reads CASRPLAGTTDTQYF. The CDR3 DNA sequence: TGTGCCAGCAGACCACTAGCGGGGACGACAGATACGCAGTATTTT.

The CDR3 coding sequence is TGCAGTGCTAGAGCATCAGCGGACGTATCCTACGAGCAGTACTTC. It yields the protein CSARASADVSYEQYF. The rearrangement uses TRBV20-1 and TRBJ2-7; a possible D gene is TRBD2 (5 bases). Per the germline V gene, CDR1 is DFQATT and CDR2 is SNEGSKA (reference sequence). This CDR3 region has 15 residues. V lost 1 base and J 1 base, leaving 14 bases between the germline ends.

This clonotype was picked up a small number of times. This chain connects TRBV3-1 to TRBJ2-1, with D unresolved. The germline V and J ends were trimmed by 2 bases and 2 bases, with 7 bases remaining between them. Germline CDR1 and CDR2: LGHDT and YNNKEL (reference sequence). CDR3 length: 14 residues. The CDR3 sequence: CASSQMSTYNEQFF. The CDR3 DNA follows: TGTGCCAGCAGCCAAATGAGTACCTACAATGAGCAGTTCTTC.

CDR3 DNA sequence: TGCGCCAGCAGCTTGGCCGGGACAGGGAATGCCTACGAGCAGTACTTC. Translated, it gives CASSLAGTGNAYEQYF. The chain combines TRBV5-1 with TRBJ2-7, with 9 nucleotides matching TRBD1. Germline assignment: CDR1 SGHRS and CDR2 YFSETQ. CDR3 length: 16 amino acids. The V and J ends lost 0 bases and 2 bases, in that order; junction bases with no gene match: 6.

The rearrangement links TRBV5-1 to TRBJ2-7, with D perhaps matching TRBD2 (5 bases). CDR3 length: 12 amino acids. V lost 1 base and J lost 5, with 7 bases in between. Germline V gives CDR1 SGHRS, CDR2 YFSETQ. CDR3 sequence: CASSLWEHEQYF. Written as DNA, the CDR3 is TGCGCCAGCAGCTTGTGGGAGCACGAGCAGTACTTC.

This chain uses TRBV20-1 with TRBJ1-3, with 7 bases matching TRBD1. In germline, CDR1 is DFQATT, CDR2 SNEGSKA (reference sequence). V gave up 7 bases and J gave up 2 bases; unmatched junction bases: 5. The CDR3 loop spans 13 amino acids. CDR3: CSVPDRTGNTIYF. CDR3 DNA: TGCAGTGTGCCGGACAGGACTGGAAACACCATATATTTT.

The chain joins TRBV6-2 or TRBV6-3 to TRBJ2-1, with D hard to call. Germline loops: CDR1 MNHEY, CDR2 SVGEGT. The CDR3 consists of 15 residues. V was shortened by 2 bases and J by 8 bases, with 16 bases between the two germline ends. The CDR3 DNA reads TGTGCCAGCAGTTACGACGGTCTCGGTTACGATGAGCAGTTCTTC. Protein: CASSYDGLGYDEQFF.

The chain has TRBV12-3 or TRBV12-4 and TRBJ1-2, with D unclear. V was clipped by 3 bases and J by 4 bases, with 6 bases between them. The CDR3 has 12 residues. CDR3 loop: CASSFELYGYTF. DNA for the CDR3: TGTGCCAGCAGTTTTGAACTCTATGGCTACACCTTC.

The chain combines TRBV20-1 with TRBJ2-3; D is unresolved. Germline values: CDR1 DFQATT, CDR2 SNEGSKA (reference sequence). Trimming removed 0 bases at V and 2 bases at J, with 12 bases between. The CDR3 extends over 15 amino acids. In DNA form, the CDR3 reads TGCAGTGCTAGAGATTTTAGCCTTACCACAGATACGCAGTATTTT. It yields the protein CSARDFSLTTDTQYF.

The gene calls are TRBV12-3 or TRBV12-4 and TRBJ2-5; 7 bases match TRBD2. The CDR3 is 17 amino acids. V dropped 3 bases and J dropped 3; count of bases not matched to a gene: 13. The CDR3 DNA follows: TGTGCCAGCAGTTTCCCCTATGGCGGGGGATCGGAAGAGACCCAGTACTTC. Its protein product is CASSFPYGGGSEETQYF.

The chain has TRBV6-9 and TRBJ1-5; 7 nucleotides line up with TRBD1. The CDR3 consists of 16 residues. Trimming at V came to 8 bases and at J to 4 bases, leaving 14 bases not matched to a gene. Germline V gives CDR1 MNHGY, CDR2 SVAAGI. The CDR3 region is CASPTRGGGSNQPQHF. CDR3 DNA: TGTGCCAGCCCCACAAGGGGAGGGGGCTCGAATCAGCCCCAGCATTTT.

The gene calls are TRBV5-5 and TRBJ2-7; 7 nucleotides line up with TRBD1. The ends lost 7 bases at V and 3 bases at J; junction bases unmatched: 7. CDR1 and CDR2 from the germline V gene are SGHKS and YYEKEE (reference sequence). The CDR3 spans 13 residues. The CDR3 nucleotides read TGTGCCAGCCGGGACAGCGAAGTCTACGAGCAGTACTTC. This translates into CASRDSEVYEQYF.

V usage is TRBV3-1 and J usage is TRBJ2-3; tentative D call: TRBD1 (6 bases). Between the trimmed V and J ends, which lost 5 bases and 3 bases, there was a span of 15 bases. CDR3 length equals 15 residues. Germline V gene data show CDR1 as LGHDT and CDR2 as YNNKEL (reference sequence). As DNA, the CDR3 is TGTGCCAGCAGCGACCACAGGGTGGGAACAGATACGCAGTATTTT. This encodes CASSDHRVGTDTQYF.

Comments on this clonotype: Mismatch with germline at one junction end may stem from a read error. The chain recombines TRBV9 with TRBJ1-4; D call uncertain. Per germline, CDR1 SGDLS and CDR2 YYNGEE. The CDR3 is 15 residues long. The CDR3 sequence: CASSPDGATNEKLFF. The CDR3 bases are TGTGCTAGCAGCCCAGACGGAGCAACTAATGAAAAACTGTTTTTT.

A single count supports this clonotype. The chain combines TRBV5-6 with TRBJ1-2, with 7 nucleotides matching TRBD1. The CDR3 loop spans 16 amino acids. Germline V gives CDR1 SGHDT, CDR2 YYEEEE. J gave up 5 bases and V 4 bases, and 14 bases lay outside the gene matches. The CDR3 protein is CASSTYPGGLRYGYTF. The CDR3, as DNA: TGTGCCAGCAGCACCTACCCAGGGGGGCTGAGGTATGGCTACACCTTC.

This clonotype was counted a few times. The chain carries TRBV6-6 and TRBJ1-1; tentatively, D is TRBD1 (6 bases). Germline loops: CDR1 MNHNY, CDR2 SVGAGI (reference sequence). The length of the CDR3 is 14 residues. The ends were cut back, 4 bases at V and 1 base at J, with 10 bases in the middle. Here the CDR3 DNA reads TGTGCCAGCAGTTGGGGACACTCGAACACTGAAGCTTTCTTT. Residues: CASSWGHSNTEAFF.

This clonotype was seen a handful of times. This chain links TRBV4-1 with TRBJ2-1, with 7 bases fitting TRBD2. V lost 3 bases, J lost 5 bases, and 10 bases stayed unmatched. This CDR3 is 16 amino acids long. Per germline, CDR1 MGHRA and CDR2 YSYEKL. CDR3 bases: TGCGCCAGCAGCCATCTTCGGGGGACTACAAACAATGAGCAGTTCTTC. Protein: CASSHLRGTTNNEQFF.